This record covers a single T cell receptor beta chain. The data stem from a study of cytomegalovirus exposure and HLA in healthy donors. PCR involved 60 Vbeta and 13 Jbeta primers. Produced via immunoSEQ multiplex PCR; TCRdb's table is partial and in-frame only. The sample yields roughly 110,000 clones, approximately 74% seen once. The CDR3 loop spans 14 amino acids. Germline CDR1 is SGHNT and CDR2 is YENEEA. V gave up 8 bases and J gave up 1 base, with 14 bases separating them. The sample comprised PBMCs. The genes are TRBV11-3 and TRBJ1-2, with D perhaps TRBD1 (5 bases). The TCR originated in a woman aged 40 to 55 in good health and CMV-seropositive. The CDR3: CASGRVTVNYGYTF. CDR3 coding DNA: TGTGCCAGCGGGAGGGTGACAGTTAACTATGGCTACACCTTC.